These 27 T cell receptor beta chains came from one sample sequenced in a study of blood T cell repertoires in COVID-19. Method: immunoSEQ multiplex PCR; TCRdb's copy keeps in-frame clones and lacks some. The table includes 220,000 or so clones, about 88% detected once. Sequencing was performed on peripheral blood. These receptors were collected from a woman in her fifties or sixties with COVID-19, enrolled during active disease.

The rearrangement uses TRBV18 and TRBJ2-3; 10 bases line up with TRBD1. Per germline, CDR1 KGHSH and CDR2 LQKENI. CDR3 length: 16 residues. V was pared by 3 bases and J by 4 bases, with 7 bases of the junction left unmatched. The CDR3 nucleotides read TGTGCCAGCTCACCTGCGACAGGGGGCTTGGCAGATACGCAGTATTTT. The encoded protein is CASSPATGGLADTQYF.

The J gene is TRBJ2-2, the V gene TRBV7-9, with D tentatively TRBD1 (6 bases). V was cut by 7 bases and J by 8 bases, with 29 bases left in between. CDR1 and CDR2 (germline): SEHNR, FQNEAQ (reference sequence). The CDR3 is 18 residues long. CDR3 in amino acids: CASTTEDGRGNSLGELFF. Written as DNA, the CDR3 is TGTGCCAGCACCACGGAGGATGGCAGGGGAAATAGTTTAGGGGAGCTGTTTTTT.

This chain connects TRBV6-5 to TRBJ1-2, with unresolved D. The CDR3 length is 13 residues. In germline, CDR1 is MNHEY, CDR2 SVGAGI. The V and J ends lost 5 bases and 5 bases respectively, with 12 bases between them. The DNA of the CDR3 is TGTGCCAGCAGTCCCATAGGACTTTATGGCTACACCTTC. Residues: CASSPIGLYGYTF.

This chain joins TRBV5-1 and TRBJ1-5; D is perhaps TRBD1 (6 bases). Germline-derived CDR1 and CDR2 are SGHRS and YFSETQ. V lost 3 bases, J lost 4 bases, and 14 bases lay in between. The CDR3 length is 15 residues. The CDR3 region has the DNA TGCGCCAGCAGCTCGGATCCAGGGGCGAATCAGCCCCAGCATTTT. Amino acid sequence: CASSSDPGANQPQHF.

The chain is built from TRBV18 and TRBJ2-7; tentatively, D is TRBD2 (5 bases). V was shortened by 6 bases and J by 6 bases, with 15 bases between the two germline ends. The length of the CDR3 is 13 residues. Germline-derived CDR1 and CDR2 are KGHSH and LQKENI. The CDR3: CASSRGAASEQYV. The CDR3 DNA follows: TGTGCCAGCTCCCGGGGTGCGGCAAGCGAGCAGTACGTC.

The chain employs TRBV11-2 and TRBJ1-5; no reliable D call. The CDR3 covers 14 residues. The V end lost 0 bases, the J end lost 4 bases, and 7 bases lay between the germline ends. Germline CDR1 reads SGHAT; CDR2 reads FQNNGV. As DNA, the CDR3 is TGTGCCAGCAGCTTAGATCTCGGGAATCAGCCCCAGCATTTT. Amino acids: CASSLDLGNQPQHF. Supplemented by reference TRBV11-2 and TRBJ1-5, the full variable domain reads EAGVAQSPRYKIIEKRQSVAFWCNPISGHATLYWYQQILGQGPKLLIQFQNNGVVDDSQLPKDRFSAERLKGVDSTLKIQPAKLEDSAVYLCASSLDLGNQPQHFGDGTRLSIL.

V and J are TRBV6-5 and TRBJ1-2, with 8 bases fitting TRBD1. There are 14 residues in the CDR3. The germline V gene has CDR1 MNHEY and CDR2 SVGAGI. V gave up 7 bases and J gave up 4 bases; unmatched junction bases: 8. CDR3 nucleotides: TGTGCCAGCAACTCAGGGGGCGCCGGCTATGGCTACACCTTC. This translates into CASNSGGAGYGYTF.

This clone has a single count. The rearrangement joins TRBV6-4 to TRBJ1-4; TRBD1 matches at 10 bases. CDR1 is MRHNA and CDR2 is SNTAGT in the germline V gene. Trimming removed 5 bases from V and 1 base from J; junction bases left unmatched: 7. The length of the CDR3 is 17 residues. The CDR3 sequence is CASSRQGASGTNEKLFF. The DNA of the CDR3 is TGTGCCAGCAGTAGACAGGGGGCGAGTGGAACTAATGAAAAACTGTTTTTT.

The CDR3, as DNA: TGTGCCAGCAGCTCCGATCCTAGGGGCGGGATGAACACTGAAGCTTTCTTT. Translated, it gives CASSSDPRGGMNTEAFF. This chain joins TRBV9 and TRBJ1-1, with TRBD1 as a possible D gene (5 bases). With 4 bases removed from V and 0 bases from J, the gap between germline ends came to 19 bases. CDR3 length: 17 residues. Germline V CDR1 and CDR2: SGDLS, YYNGEE.

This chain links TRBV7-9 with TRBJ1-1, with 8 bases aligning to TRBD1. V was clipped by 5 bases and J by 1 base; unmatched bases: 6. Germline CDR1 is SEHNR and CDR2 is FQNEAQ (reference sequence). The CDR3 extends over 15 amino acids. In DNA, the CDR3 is TGTGCCAGCAGCGTGTCGGACAGGGCGAACACTGAAGCTTTCTTT. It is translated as CASSVSDRANTEAFF. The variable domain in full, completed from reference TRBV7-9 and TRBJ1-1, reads DTGVSQNPRHKITKRGQNVTFRCDPISEHNRLYWYRQTLGQGPEFLTYFQNEAQLEKSRLLSDRFSAERPKGSFSTLEIQRTEQGDSAMYLCASSVSDRANTEAFFGQGTRLTVV.

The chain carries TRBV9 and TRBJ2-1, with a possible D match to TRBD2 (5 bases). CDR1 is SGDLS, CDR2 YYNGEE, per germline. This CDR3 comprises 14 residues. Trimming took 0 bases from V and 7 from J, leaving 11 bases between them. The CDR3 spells CASSVVGDPNEQFF. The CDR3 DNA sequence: TGTGCCAGCAGCGTAGTCGGGGATCCTAATGAGCAGTTCTTC.

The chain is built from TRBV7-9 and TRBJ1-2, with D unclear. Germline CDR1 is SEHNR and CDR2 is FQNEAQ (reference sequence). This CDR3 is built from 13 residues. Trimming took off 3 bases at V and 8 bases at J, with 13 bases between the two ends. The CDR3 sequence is CASSLETTRGYTF. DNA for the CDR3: TGTGCCAGCAGCTTGGAGACCACCCGGGGCTACACCTTC. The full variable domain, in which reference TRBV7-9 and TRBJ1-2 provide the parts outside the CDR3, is DTGVSQNPRHKITKRGQNVTFRCDPISEHNRLYWYRQTLGQGPEFLTYFQNEAQLEKSRLLSDRFSAERPKGSFSTLEIQRTEQGDSAMYLCASSLETTRGYTFGSGTRLTVV.

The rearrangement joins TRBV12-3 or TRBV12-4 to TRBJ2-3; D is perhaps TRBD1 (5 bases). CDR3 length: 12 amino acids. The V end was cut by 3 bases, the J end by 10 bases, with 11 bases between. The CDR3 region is CASSFGQGSQYF. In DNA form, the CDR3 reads TGTGCCAGCAGTTTCGGTCAGGGATCGCAGTATTTT.

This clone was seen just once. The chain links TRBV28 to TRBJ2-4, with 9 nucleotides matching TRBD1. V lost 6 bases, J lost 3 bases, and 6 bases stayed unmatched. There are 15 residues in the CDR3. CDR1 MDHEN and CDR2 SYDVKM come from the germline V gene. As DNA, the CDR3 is TGTGCCAGCAGCTCGACAGGGGGAGGCAAAAACATTCAGTACTTC. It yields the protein CASSSTGGGKNIQYF.

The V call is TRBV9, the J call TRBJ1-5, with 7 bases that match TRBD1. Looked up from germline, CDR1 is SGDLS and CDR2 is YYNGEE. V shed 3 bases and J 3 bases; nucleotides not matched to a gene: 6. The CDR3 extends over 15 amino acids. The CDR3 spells CASSATGDINQPQHF. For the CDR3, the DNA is TGTGCCAGCAGCGCCACAGGGGACATCAATCAGCCCCAGCATTTT.

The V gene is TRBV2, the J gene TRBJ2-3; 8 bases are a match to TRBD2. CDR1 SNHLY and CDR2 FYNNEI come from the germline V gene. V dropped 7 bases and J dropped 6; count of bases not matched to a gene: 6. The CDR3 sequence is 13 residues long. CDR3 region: CASMIKRGDTQYF. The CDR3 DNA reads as TGTGCCAGCATGATAAAGCGGGGGGATACGCAGTATTTT.

Here the CDR3 reads CASSLAPETYEQYF. Here the CDR3 DNA reads TGTGCCAGCAGCTTAGCGCCGGAGACCTACGAGCAGTACTTC. This chain connects TRBV7-9 to TRBJ2-7; D not certain. The CDR3 runs 14 residues. Germline V CDR1 and CDR2: SEHNR, FQNEAQ (reference sequence). Trimming removed 0 bases at V and 2 bases at J, with 8 bases between.

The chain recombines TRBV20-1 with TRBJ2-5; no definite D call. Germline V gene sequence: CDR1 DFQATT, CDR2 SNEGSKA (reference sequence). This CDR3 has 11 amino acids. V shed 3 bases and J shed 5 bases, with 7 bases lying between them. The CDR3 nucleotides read TGCAGTGCTAGTAATCCGGAGACCCAGTACTTC. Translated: CSASNPETQYF.

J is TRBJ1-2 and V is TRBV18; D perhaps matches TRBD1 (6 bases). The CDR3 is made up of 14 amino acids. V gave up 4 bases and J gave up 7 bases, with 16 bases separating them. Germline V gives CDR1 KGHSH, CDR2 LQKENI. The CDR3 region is CASSRKDGTPGYTF. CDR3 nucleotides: TGTGCCAGCTCACGAAAAGACGGGACACCTGGCTACACCTTC. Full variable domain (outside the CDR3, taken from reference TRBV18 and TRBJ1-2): NAGVMQNPRHLVRRRGQEARLRCSPMKGHSHVYWYRQLPEEGLKFMVYLQKENIIDESGMPKERFSAEFPKEGPSILRIQQVVRGDSAAYFCASSRKDGTPGYTFGSGTRLTVV.

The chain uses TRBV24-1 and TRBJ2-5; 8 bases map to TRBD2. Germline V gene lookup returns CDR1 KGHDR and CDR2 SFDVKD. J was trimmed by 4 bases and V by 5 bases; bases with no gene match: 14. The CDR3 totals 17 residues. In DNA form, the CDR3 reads TGTGCCACCAGTGGTGCTAGCGGGCTTACCGTAGGAGAGACCCAGTACTTC. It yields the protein CATSGASGLTVGETQYF.

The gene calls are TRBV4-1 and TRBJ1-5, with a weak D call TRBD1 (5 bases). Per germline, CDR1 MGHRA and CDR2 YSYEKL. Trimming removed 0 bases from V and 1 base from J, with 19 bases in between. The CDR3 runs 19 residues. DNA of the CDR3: TGCGCCAGCAGCCAAGATGCCCAGGGCCGCGTGGGGAGCAATCAGCCCCAGCATTTT. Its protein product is CASSQDAQGRVGSNQPQHF.

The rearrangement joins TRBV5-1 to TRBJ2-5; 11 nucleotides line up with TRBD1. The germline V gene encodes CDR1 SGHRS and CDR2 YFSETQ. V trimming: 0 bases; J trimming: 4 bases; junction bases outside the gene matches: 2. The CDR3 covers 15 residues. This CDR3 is CASSLGTGGGETQYF. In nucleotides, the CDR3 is TGCGCCAGCAGCTTGGGGACAGGGGGCGGAGAGACCCAGTACTTC.

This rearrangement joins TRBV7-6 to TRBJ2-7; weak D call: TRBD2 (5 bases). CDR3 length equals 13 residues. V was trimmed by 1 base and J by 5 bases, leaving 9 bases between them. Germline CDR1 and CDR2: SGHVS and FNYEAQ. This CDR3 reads CASSLVIGDEQYF. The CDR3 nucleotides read TGTGCCAGCAGCTTAGTAATCGGGGACGAGCAGTACTTC.

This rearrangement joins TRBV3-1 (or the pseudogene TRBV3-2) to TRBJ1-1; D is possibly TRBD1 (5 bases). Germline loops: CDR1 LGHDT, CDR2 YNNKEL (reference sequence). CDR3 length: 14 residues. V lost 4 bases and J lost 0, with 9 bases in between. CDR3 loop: CASSPWGVNTEAFF. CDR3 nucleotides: TGTGCCAGCAGCCCTTGGGGGGTGAACACTGAAGCTTTCTTT.

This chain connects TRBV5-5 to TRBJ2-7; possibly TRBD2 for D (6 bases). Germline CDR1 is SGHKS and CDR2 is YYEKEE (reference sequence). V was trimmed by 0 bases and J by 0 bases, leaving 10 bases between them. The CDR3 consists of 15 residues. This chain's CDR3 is CASSLEGLSSYEQYF. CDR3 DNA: TGTGCCAGCAGCTTGGAGGGACTTAGCTCCTACGAGCAGTACTTC. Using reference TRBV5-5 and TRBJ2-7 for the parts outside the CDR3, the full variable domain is DAGVTQSPTHLIKTRGQQVTLRCSPISGHKSVSWYQQVLGQGPQFIFQYYEKEERGRGNFPDRFSARQFPNYSSELNVNALLLGDSALYLCASSLEGLSSYEQYFGPGTRLTVT.

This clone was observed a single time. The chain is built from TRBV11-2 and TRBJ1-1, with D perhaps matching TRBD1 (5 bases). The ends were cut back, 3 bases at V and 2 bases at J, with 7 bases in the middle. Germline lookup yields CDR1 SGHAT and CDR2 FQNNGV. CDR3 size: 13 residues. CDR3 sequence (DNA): TGTGCCAGCAGCTTTCAGGGAAACACTGAAGCTTTCTTT. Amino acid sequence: CASSFQGNTEAFF.

The CDR3 sequence is CASTVDRDWEQYV. In DNA form, the CDR3 reads TGTGCCAGCACCGTAGACAGGGATTGGGAGCAGTACGTC. This chain links TRBV6-6 with TRBJ2-7; 7 bases line up with TRBD1. Looked up from germline, CDR1 is MNHNY and CDR2 is SVGAGI (reference sequence). J was trimmed by 7 bases and V by 7 bases; bases with no gene match: 10. The CDR3 consists of 13 residues.